The entry that follows covers one T cell receptor beta chain sequence. What it recognizes is unknown. The sample comes from a study of T-cell memory formation after mild COVID-19. Study-level points and caveats: CD4+ contracting clones were found mainly in CM and EM, and CD8+ ones in EMRA.

V lost 5 bases and J 5 bases, leaving 13 bases between the germline ends. From germline, CDR1 is LNHDA and CDR2 SQIVND (reference sequence). The CDR3 loop spans 14 amino acids. From 5'RACE with constant-segment primers came TCR alpha and TCR beta cDNA libraries that carried sample barcodes and UMIs. One entry per CDR3 protein, called by TCRdb with MiXCR from the 5' RACE reads. The sample carries fewer than 250,000 distinct CDR3 sequences, over 9.5% recorded once. The sequence was obtained from a man between 18 and 29 years old who had mild COVID-19 (a few samples of this study predate the infection). Cell type and time point are not known. The sequenced sample consisted of PBMCs or a T cell subset sorted from them (not recorded which). The chain recombines TRBV19 with TRBJ1-5, with D maybe TRBD1 (5 bases). CDR3 amino acids: CASSLDGGDQPQHF. The CDR3 DNA reads as TGTGCCAGTAGTTTGGACGGGGGGGATCAGCCCCAGCATTTT. Supplemented by reference TRBV19 and TRBJ1-5, the full variable domain reads DGGITQSPKYLFRKEGQNVTLSCEQNLNHDAMYWYRQDPGQGLRLIYYSQIVNDFQKGDIAEGYSVSREKKESFPLTVTSAQKNPTAFYLCASSLDGGDQPQHFGDGTRLSIL.